The clone carrying this T cell receptor beta chain was picked up one time. This CDR3 has 13 amino acids. V shed 0 bases and J shed 4 bases, with 6 bases lying between them. Per germline, CDR1 LGHDT and CDR2 YNNKEL (reference sequence). The data derive from a study of blood T cell repertoires in COVID-19. For the study at large: Specimens from acute and convalescent COVID-19 originated in the United States, Italy and Spain.

Some clones are missing from TCRdb's copy, which holds only in-frame ones; the method was immunoSEQ multiplex PCR. This table has fewer than 150,000 clones, approximately 86% appearing once. The sample comprised peripheral blood. The chain employs TRBV3-1 (or the pseudogene TRBV3-2) and TRBJ1-1; D perhaps matches TRBD1 (6 bases). This sequence was found in a woman between 50 and 59 years old who had recovered from COVID-19. The DNA of the CDR3 is TGTGCCAGCAGCCAAGACAGGGGCACTGAAGCTTTCTTT. Protein sequence: CASSQDRGTEAFF.